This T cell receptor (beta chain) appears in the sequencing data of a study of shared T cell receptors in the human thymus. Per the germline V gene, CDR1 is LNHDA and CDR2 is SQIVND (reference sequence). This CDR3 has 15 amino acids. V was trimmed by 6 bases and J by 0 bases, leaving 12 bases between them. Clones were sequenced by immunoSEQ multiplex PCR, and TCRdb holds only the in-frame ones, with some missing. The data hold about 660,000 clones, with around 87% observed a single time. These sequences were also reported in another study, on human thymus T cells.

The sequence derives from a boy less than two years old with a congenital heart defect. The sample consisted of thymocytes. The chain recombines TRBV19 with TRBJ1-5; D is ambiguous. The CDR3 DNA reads TGTGCCAGTAGCAACAGAGACCTTAGCAATCAGCCCCAGCATTTT. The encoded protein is CASSNRDLSNQPQHF.